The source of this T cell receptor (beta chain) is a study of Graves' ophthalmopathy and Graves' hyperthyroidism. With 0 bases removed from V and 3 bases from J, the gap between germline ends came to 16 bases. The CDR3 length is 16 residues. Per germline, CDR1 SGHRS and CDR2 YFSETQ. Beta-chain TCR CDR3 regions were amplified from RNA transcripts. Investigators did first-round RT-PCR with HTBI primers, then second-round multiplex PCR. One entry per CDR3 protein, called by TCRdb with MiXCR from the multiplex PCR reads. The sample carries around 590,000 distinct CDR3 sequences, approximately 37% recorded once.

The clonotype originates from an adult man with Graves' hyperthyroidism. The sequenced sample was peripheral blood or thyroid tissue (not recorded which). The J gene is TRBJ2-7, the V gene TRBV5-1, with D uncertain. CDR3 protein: CASSLAGSRSLYEQYF. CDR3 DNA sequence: TGCGCCAGCAGCTTGGCCGGAAGTCGGAGCCTCTACGAGCAGTACTTC.